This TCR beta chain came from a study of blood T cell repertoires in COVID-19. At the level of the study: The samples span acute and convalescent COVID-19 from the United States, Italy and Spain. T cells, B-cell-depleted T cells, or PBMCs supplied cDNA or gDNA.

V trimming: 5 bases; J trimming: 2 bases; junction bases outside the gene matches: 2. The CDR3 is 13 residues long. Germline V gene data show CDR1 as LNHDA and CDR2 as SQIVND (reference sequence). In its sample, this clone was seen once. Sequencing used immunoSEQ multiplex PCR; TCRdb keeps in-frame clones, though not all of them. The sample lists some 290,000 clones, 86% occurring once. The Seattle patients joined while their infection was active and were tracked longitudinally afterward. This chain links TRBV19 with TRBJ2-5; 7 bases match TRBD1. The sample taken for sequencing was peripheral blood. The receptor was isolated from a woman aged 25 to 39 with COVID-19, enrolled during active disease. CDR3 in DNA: TGTGCCAGTAGTGACAGGGTGCAAGAGACCCAGTACTTC. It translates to CASSDRVQETQYF.